One sample yielded the 10 T cell receptor beta chains listed below, sequenced in a study of T-cell reconstitution after alpha-beta-depleted transplantation in children. A TCRbeta library incorporating unique molecular identifiers was prepared. One entry per CDR3 protein, called by TCRdb with MiXCR from the PCR reads. Among hundreds of thousands of distinct CDR3 sequences, around 19% were seen once, and the ten largest hold 3% to 4%. The specimen comprised PBMCs from the stem cell graft donor, sampled from the stem cell graft. The receptors derive from a human donor who donated a stem cell graft to a child with acute lymphoblastic leukemia.

V gene TRBV7-8 combines with J gene TRBJ1-5, with D hard to call. V was cut by 4 bases and J by 4 bases, with 11 bases left in between. This CDR3 spans 14 amino acids. Germline CDR1 and CDR2: SGHVS and FQNEAQ. The CDR3 region has the DNA TGTGCCAGCAGCTACCCTCCTGATAATCAGCCCCAGCATTTT. Translation: CASSYPPDNQPQHF.

The chain has TRBV20-1 and TRBJ1-6; TRBD1 aligns across 7 bases. The CDR3 sequence is 16 residues long. Looked up from germline, CDR1 is DFQATT and CDR2 is SNEGSKA (reference sequence). V shed 6 bases and J 6 bases; nucleotides not matched to a gene: 14. CDR3 coding DNA: TGCAGTGCGTCCATGACAGGGAGGGCGGGTAATTCACCCCTCCACTTT. Translation gives CSASMTGRAGNSPLHF.

The sample holds a few counts of this clonotype. The chain links TRBV5-1 to TRBJ2-3, with unresolved D. Germline CDR1 SGHRS, CDR2 YFSETQ. The CDR3 consists of 14 residues. The V end lost 5 bases, the J end lost 2 bases, and 12 bases lay between the germline ends. The CDR3 bases are TGCGCCAGCAGTCGTTCAGACCCCACAGATACGCAGTATTTT. Protein: CASSRSDPTDTQYF.

This clonotype showed up just a few times. The V and J genes are TRBV7-3 and TRBJ2-3; D gene ambiguous. Germline CDR1 and CDR2: SGHTA and FQGTGA. V was trimmed by 4 bases and J by 0 bases, leaving 14 bases between them. The length of the CDR3 is 16 residues. For the CDR3, the DNA is TGTGCCAGCAGCTCCTATGCGGCCTCTAGCACAGATACGCAGTATTTT. Translated, it gives CASSSYAASSTDTQYF.

Only one count was recorded for this clonotype. The chain links TRBV6-4 to TRBJ1-2; a weak D match, TRBD1 (6 bases). The CDR3 length is 14 residues. Germline loops: CDR1 MRHNA, CDR2 SNTAGT. Deletions cut 0 bases from V and 8 bases from J, with 13 bases between. The CDR3 protein is CASSDSNRGSGYTF. The CDR3, as DNA: TGTGCCAGCAGTGACTCGAATAGGGGGTCGGGCTACACCTTC.

The CDR3 reads CSPGGNTEAFF. The CDR3 DNA reads as TGCAGCCCAGGGGGGAACACTGAAGCTTTCTTT. This chain uses TRBV20-1 with TRBJ1-1; 7 nucleotides align to TRBD1. Germline CDR1 DFQATT, CDR2 SNEGSKA (reference sequence). This CDR3 has 11 amino acids.

V and J are TRBV27 and TRBJ2-5; 9 bases agree with TRBD1. The trim removed 10 bases at V and 4 bases at J, leaving 16 bases unmatched. CDR1 is MNHEY and CDR2 is SMNVEV in the germline V gene (reference sequence). The CDR3 is 16 amino acids. The CDR3 here is CATRQGGPRRRETQYF. CDR3 in DNA: TGTGCCACGAGACAGGGGGGGCCGCGGCGTAGAGAGACCCAGTACTTC.

In its sample, this clonotype was seen a few times. The chain recombines TRBV3-1 with TRBJ2-7; TRBD2 matches 8 bases. The germline V gene encodes CDR1 LGHDT and CDR2 YNNKEL (reference sequence). Trimming removed 5 bases from V and 3 bases from J; junction bases left unmatched: 6. This CDR3 region has 14 residues. CDR3 bases: TGTGCCAGCAGCAAGGGACTAGAGGGCTACGAGCAGTACTTC. Protein sequence: CASSKGLEGYEQYF.

The rearrangement links TRBV12-3 or TRBV12-4 to TRBJ2-1; D is unresolved. Trimming removed 7 bases at V and 3 bases at J, with 16 bases between. This CDR3 contains 15 residues. The CDR3 reads CASTKGSPSYNEQFF. In DNA form, the CDR3 reads TGTGCCAGCACTAAAGGTTCCCCGAGCTACAATGAGCAGTTCTTC.

The V and J genes are TRBV2 and TRBJ2-1, with D perhaps assigned TRBD1 or TRBD2 (5 bases each). This CDR3 comprises 18 residues. The V gene lost 1 base and the J gene lost 2 bases, with 18 bases spanning the gap. The germline V gene has CDR1 SNHLY and CDR2 FYNNEI. The CDR3 spells CASSEGGGWAGPYNEQFF. Here the CDR3 DNA reads TGTGCCAGCAGTGAAGGTGGGGGTTGGGCTGGACCCTACAATGAGCAGTTCTTC.